The sequence of this T cell receptor beta chain was determined in a study of T cell changes during pregnancy in multiple sclerosis. Per germline, CDR1 MRHNA and CDR2 SNTAGT. Trimming removed 0 bases from V and 1 base from J, with 6 bases in between. The CDR3 covers 15 residues. Data came from immunoSEQ multiplex PCR; TCRdb stores just in-frame clones and leaves some out. The table shows some 90,000 clones, with 80% to 95% occurring only once. The starting material was peripheral blood, obtained in the first trimester of pregnancy. This sequence was found in a female donor with multiple sclerosis, enrolled in a pregnancy study. The chain is built from TRBV6-4 and TRBJ2-2; maybe TRBD2 (6 bases). The CDR3 loop reads CASSDSSGNTGELFF. CDR3 nucleotide sequence: TGTGCCAGCAGTGACTCTAGCGGGAACACCGGGGAGCTGTTTTTT.